Below, 23 T cell receptor beta chains from the same sample are listed, as sequenced in a study of Ad26.COV2.S vaccination and SARS-CoV-2 variants. Treatment indicated: some 20 received Ad26.COV2.S at low or high dose, single or two shots; several received placebo; per-sample allocation not given. Sampling took place 63 days after the first vaccine or placebo injection. Profiled with immunoSEQ multiplex PCR; TCRdb holds only in-frame clones, not every one. The sample carries fewer than 900,000 clones, approximately 88% recorded once. The sequencing used peripheral blood, collected in a trial of Ad26.COV2.S vaccine versus placebo. The receptor source for this set is a person aged 18-65 years who received the Ad26.COV2.S COVID-19 vaccine or a placebo.

The chain couples TRBV27 to TRBJ2-3; TRBD1 agrees at 8 bases. V was clipped by 6 bases and J by 0 bases; unmatched bases: 14. The germline CDR1 and CDR2 sequences are MNHEY and SMNVEV (reference sequence). The CDR3 spans 18 residues. The DNA of the CDR3 is TGTGCCAGCAGAAGGGACAGGTCGTCTACTGGTAGCACAGATACGCAGTATTTT. This sequence encodes CASRRDRSSTGSTDTQYF.

The chain joins TRBV25-1 to TRBJ1-2; D is perhaps TRBD1 (5 bases). The V and J ends lost 2 bases and 4 bases respectively, with 14 bases between them. The CDR3 sequence is 15 residues long. Germline V CDR1 and CDR2: MGHDK, SYGVNS. The CDR3 region has the DNA TGTGCCAGCAGTGAACGGGACGCCTACCTCTATGGCTACACCTTC. It codes for CASSERDAYLYGYTF.

The chain carries TRBV6-1 and TRBJ2-1; TRBD2 aligns across 14 bases. The CDR3 consists of 16 residues. The V gene's germline CDR1 is MNHNS and CDR2 SASEGT. Trimming cost V 4 bases and J 7 bases; bases outside gene matches: 6. The CDR3 DNA sequence: TGTGCCAGCAGTGGGGGGACTAGCGGGAGTGGGAATGAGCAGTTCTTC. Its translation is CASSGGTSGSGNEQFF.

The genes are TRBV12-5 and TRBJ2-2, with D uncertain. CDR1 and CDR2 from the germline V gene are LGHNT and FRNRAP. This CDR3 has 11 amino acids. Trimming cost V 6 bases and J 7 bases, with 6 bases left between them. DNA for the CDR3: TGTGCTAGTGGGTCGAACGGGGAGCTGTTTTTT. Amino acids: CASGSNGELFF.

With respect to this clone: Other DNA sequences of this sample code for an identical CDR3. This chain connects TRBV19 to TRBJ2-5; D unclear. Germline CDR1 reads LNHDA; CDR2 reads SQIVND (reference sequence). Between the trimmed V and J ends, which lost 1 base and 3 bases, there was a span of 6 bases. This CDR3 region has 13 residues. CDR3: CASSIAREETQYF. In nucleotides, the CDR3 is TGTGCCAGTAGTATAGCTAGGGAAGAGACCCAGTACTTC.

This clone was counted a few times. The chain recombines TRBV19 with TRBJ1-5, with 8 bases identical to TRBD1. This CDR3 has 14 amino acids. V lost 7 bases to trimming and J lost 7 bases; unmatched junction nucleotides: 9. In germline, CDR1 is LNHDA, CDR2 SQIVND (reference sequence). The CDR3 loop is CASTRTGSEQPQHF. Written as DNA, the CDR3 is TGTGCCAGTACTCGGACAGGGTCAGAGCAGCCCCAGCATTTT. Combining the CDR3 with reference TRBV19 and TRBJ1-5 gives the whole variable domain DGGITQSPKYLFRKEGQNVTLSCEQNLNHDAMYWYRQDPGQGLRLIYYSQIVNDFQKGDIAEGYSVSREKKESFPLTVTSAQKNPTAFYLCASTRTGSEQPQHFGDGTRLSIL.

The sample holds one count of this clone. The V gene is TRBV7-2, the J gene TRBJ1-5, with D perhaps TRBD1 (6 bases). Germline assignment: CDR1 SGHTA and CDR2 FQGNSA. V lost 2 bases to trimming and J lost 3 bases, with 14 bases between them. This CDR3 comprises 16 residues. The CDR3: CASSLKSDSFNQPQHF. The CDR3 region has the DNA TGTGCCAGCAGCTTAAAATCGGACAGCTTCAATCAGCCCCAGCATTTT.

V usage is TRBV20-1 and J usage is TRBJ1-5; D ambiguous. Germline CDR1 reads DFQATT; CDR2 reads SNEGSKA (reference sequence). V dropped 3 bases and J dropped 0 bases, with 9 bases sitting between them. The CDR3 contains 14 residues. CDR3 sequence reads: CSASSGYSNQPQHF. DNA of the CDR3: TGCAGTGCTAGTTCGGGGTATAGCAATCAGCCCCAGCATTTT.

J is TRBJ1-3 and V is TRBV5-4, with 9 bases matching TRBD1. With V trimmed by 2 bases and J by 4 bases, 4 bases remained unmatched. Germline V gene lookup returns CDR1 SGHNT and CDR2 YYREEE (reference sequence). CDR3 length: 15 residues. CDR3 DNA: TGTGCCAGCAGCTTAACAGGGGGCTACGGAAACACCATATATTTT. Its translation: CASSLTGGYGNTIYF.

The chain links TRBV10-2 to TRBJ2-7; 9 bases are shared with TRBD1. J lost 3 bases, V lost 5 bases, and 2 bases had no gene match. The CDR3 is 13 residues long. The germline gives CDR1 WSHSY, CDR2 SAAADI. The CDR3 sequence is CASSLGQGYEQYF. The CDR3 nucleotides read TGCGCCAGCAGTCTGGGACAGGGCTACGAGCAGTACTTC.

The chain combines TRBV9 with TRBJ2-2; D is unresolved. CDR1 and CDR2 from the germline V gene are SGDLS and YYNGEE. The CDR3 loop spans 15 amino acids. The V end was cut by 0 bases, the J end by 3 bases, with 9 bases between. This CDR3 is CASSVARTHTGELFF. For the CDR3, the DNA is TGTGCCAGCAGCGTAGCCCGAACCCACACCGGGGAGCTGTTTTTT.

The genes are TRBV7-3 and TRBJ2-2, with a tentative D call TRBD1 (6 bases). The CDR3 loop spans 17 amino acids. CDR1 and CDR2 (germline): SGHTA, FQGTGA. Between the trimmed V and J ends, which lost 5 bases and 7 bases, there was a span of 23 bases. CDR3 in amino acids: CASSHHRLGAEGGELFF. The CDR3 nucleotides are TGTGCCAGCAGCCATCACCGATTGGGGGCCGAAGGCGGGGAGCTGTTTTTT.

The V call is TRBV5-6, the J call TRBJ1-1, with a weak D call TRBD1 (6 bases). In germline, CDR1 is SGHDT, CDR2 YYEEEE. V was pared by 3 bases and J by 4 bases, with 22 bases between. The CDR3 spans 17 residues. The CDR3 DNA is TGTGCCAGCAGCTCCATGATGTATGGGAGGGGGGGCACTGAAGCTTTCTTT. Translation: CASSSMMYGRGGTEAFF. The variable domain in full, with the rest retrieved from reference TRBV5-6 and TRBJ1-1, is DAGVTQSPTHLIKTRGQQVTLRCSPKSGHDTVSWYQQALGQGPQFIFQYYEEEERQRGNFPDRFSGHQFPNYSSELNVNALLLGDSALYLCASSSMMYGRGGTEAFFGQGTRLTVV.

This chain links TRBV19 with TRBJ1-6; D remains ambiguous. From germline, CDR1 is LNHDA and CDR2 SQIVND (reference sequence). CDR3 length: 13 amino acids. Trimming removed 5 bases at V and 13 bases at J, with 15 bases between. The CDR3 DNA is TGTGCCAGTAGTGTGGCAGATAAGGTTCCCCTCCACTTT. Translation gives CASSVADKVPLHF.

The chain couples TRBV3-1 (or the pseudogene TRBV3-2) to TRBJ1-6; D possibly corresponds to TRBD1 (5 bases). Per germline, CDR1 LGHDT and CDR2 YNNKEL (reference sequence). There are 15 residues in the CDR3. V was cut by 4 bases and J by 9 bases, with 16 bases left in between. CDR3 coding DNA: TGTGCCAGCAGCCCCAACTACGGGGGGGGTTCACCCCTCCACTTT. The encoded protein is CASSPNYGGGSPLHF.

Note on this clone: The same CDR3 is also encoded by other DNA sequences in this sample. This sequence joins TRBV19 and TRBJ1-5, with D unresolved. With 0 bases removed from V and 0 bases from J, the gap between germline ends came to 3 bases. The length of the CDR3 is 14 residues. Per germline, CDR1 LNHDA and CDR2 SQIVND (reference sequence). This CDR3 reads CASSIDSSNQPQHF. DNA of the CDR3: TGTGCCAGTAGTATAGACAGTAGCAATCAGCCCCAGCATTTT.

The V and J genes are TRBV29-1 and TRBJ1-2; 8 bases align to TRBD1. Germline CDR1 reads SQVTM; CDR2 reads ANQGSEA. V shed 7 bases and J 1 base; nucleotides not matched to a gene: 5. CDR3 length: 13 amino acids. The CDR3 spells CSAPGQGNYGYTF. In nucleotides, the CDR3 is TGCAGCGCCCCCGGACAGGGTAACTATGGCTACACCTTC. Using reference TRBV29-1 and TRBJ1-2 for the parts outside the CDR3, the full variable domain is SAVISQKPSRDICQRGTSLTIQCQVDSQVTMMFWYRQQPGQSLTLIATANQGSEATYESGFVIDKFPISRPNLTFSTLTVSNMSPEDSSIYLCSAPGQGNYGYTFGSGTRLTVV.

V usage is TRBV7-4 and J usage is TRBJ1-2; D is ambiguous. V lost 1 base to trimming and J lost 6 bases, with 12 bases between them. The CDR3 is made up of 14 amino acids. CDR1 and CDR2 from the germline V gene are SGHVT and SQSDAQ. Written as DNA, the CDR3 is TGTGCCAGCAGCTTAGTTCGGGGTAGGAATGGCTACACCTTC. Translation: CASSLVRGRNGYTF.

For this clone: Other DNA sequences from this sample encode an identical CDR3 as well. The V call is TRBV2, the J call TRBJ1-5, with a tentative D call TRBD1 (5 bases). The CDR3 is 14 amino acids. Trimming removed 2 bases at V and 4 bases at J, with 9 bases between. CDR1 and CDR2 (germline): SNHLY, FYNNEI. CDR3 in DNA: TGTGCCAGCAGTGAAATTAGGGGTAATCAGCCCCAGCATTTT. Translating gives CASSEIRGNQPQHF.

This clone was seen a single time. J is TRBJ2-1 and V is TRBV9; D ambiguous. The CDR3 consists of 15 residues. The V gene's germline CDR1 is SGDLS and CDR2 YYNGEE. The V end was cut by 1 base, the J end by 3 bases, with 11 bases between. CDR3 DNA sequence: TGTGCCAGCAGCGTATCGGACGCGCGCTACAATGAGCAGTTCTTC. This sequence encodes CASSVSDARYNEQFF.

The rearrangement uses TRBV13 and TRBJ2-3, with 16 bases identical to TRBD2. Trimming at V came to 4 bases and at J to 3 bases, leaving 10 bases not matched to a gene. The CDR3 totals 19 residues. Germline V lookup: CDR1 PRHDT, CDR2 FYEKMQ (reference sequence). The chain's CDR3 is CASSWGTSGRAYATDTQYF. CDR3 DNA sequence: TGTGCCAGCAGCTGGGGGACTAGCGGGAGGGCCTATGCGACAGATACGCAGTATTTT.

This sequence joins TRBV12-5 and TRBJ2-1, with TRBD2 matching 13 bases. The CDR3 spans 16 residues. CDR1 and CDR2 (germline): LGHNT, FRNRAP. Trimming removed 3 bases from V and 7 bases from J; junction bases left unmatched: 6. The CDR3: CASGLATSGRDNEQFF. The CDR3 nucleotides read TGTGCTAGTGGTTTAGCCACTAGCGGGAGGGATAATGAGCAGTTCTTC.

The V call is TRBV27, the J call TRBJ1-5; 7 bases fit TRBD1. This CDR3 region has 16 residues. J lost 3 bases, V lost 4 bases, and 9 bases had no gene match. Germline V gives CDR1 MNHEY, CDR2 SMNVEV (reference sequence). CDR3 coding DNA: TGTGCCAGCAGTTCGGCCGGGACAGAATACAATCAGCCCCAGCATTTT. Its protein is CASSSAGTEYNQPQHF.